In this sample, the clone carrying this T cell receptor (beta chain) turned up many times. Its target is unknown. Sorting was used to obtain naive CD8 T cells (CD8+CD4-CCR7+CD45RA+). TCRdb reprocessed the PCR reads with MiXCR, giving one entry per CDR3 protein. The sample yields tens of thousands of distinct CDR3 sequences, about 18% seen once. V lost 6 bases, J lost 0 bases, and 18 bases lay in between. Germline assignment: CDR1 MNHNS and CDR2 SASEGT. The length of the CDR3 is 18 residues. This sample is drawn from a study of molecular identifiers for immune sequencing clone quantification. Study findings and constraints: Sizes of highly expanded clones could be underestimated through identical TCRs sharing a barcode. Jurkat TCR RNA spiked in from one cell reportedly remained identifiable amid approximately 970,000 naive cells. Effector cells had over 98% of their molecules in clones above 20 RNA copies, while naive cells had under 1%.

The receptor was derived from a human donor in good health. Some libraries in this study had Jurkat cell RNA spiked in. Sequenced material: naive CD8+ T cells from blood, with Jurkat cell RNA spiked in. Subset given: FACS-sorted CD8+CD4-CCR7+CD45RA+ naive T cells. The chain uses TRBV6-1 and TRBJ2-6, with a possible D match to TRBD2 (5 bases). This CDR3 reads CASSKFIGLYSGANVLTF. The CDR3 DNA is TGTGCCAGCAGCAAATTTATAGGACTCTACTCTGGGGCCAACGTCCTGACTTTC.